This T cell receptor (beta chain) emerged from a study of blood T cell repertoires in COVID-19. V was trimmed by 4 bases and J by 0 bases, leaving 21 bases between them. Germline CDR1 and CDR2: MGHRA and YSYEKL. The length of the CDR3 is 19 residues. Using immunoSEQ multiplex PCR, the repertoire was profiled, and TCRdb retains in-frame clones only, with some absent. The repertoire includes a few hundred thousand clones, around 84% of them detected once, and approximately 18% sits in the top ten. Sequencing input: peripheral blood. The TCR sequence derives from a woman aged 80 or older with active or convalescent COVID-19. This chain links TRBV4-1 with TRBJ1-4; weak D call: TRBD1 (6 bases). The CDR3 loop is CASSPIPETGGATNEKLFF. CDR3 coding DNA: TGCGCCAGCAGCCCAATTCCGGAGACAGGAGGTGCAACTAATGAAAAACTGTTTTTT.